The 31 T cell receptor beta chains below all came from one sample that was sequenced in a study of shared T cell receptors in the human thymus. The method was immunoSEQ multiplex PCR; TCRdb's version includes in-frame clones alone and lacks a portion of them. The sample lists about 710,000 clones; around 87% were seen once. These same records also appear under a second study, on human thymus T cells.

The sequenced sample was thymocytes. The receptor set was obtained from a boy younger than two with a congenital heart defect.

V usage is TRBV6-5 and J usage is TRBJ1-2, with 8 bases matching TRBD1. The V gene's germline CDR1 is MNHEY and CDR2 SVGAGI. The CDR3 is 13 residues long. The V and J ends lost 5 bases and 5 bases, in that order; junction bases with no gene match: 4. The CDR3 here is CASSRQGTYGYTF. DNA of the CDR3: TGTGCCAGCAGTAGACAGGGGACTTATGGCTACACCTTC.

The V gene is TRBV4-1, the J gene TRBJ1-3; the D gene is possibly TRBD1 (6 bases). The germline CDR1 and CDR2 sequences are MGHRA and YSYEKL. The CDR3 runs to 15 residues. The V end was cut by 4 bases, the J end by 0 bases, with 10 bases between. DNA of the CDR3: TGCGCCAGCAGCCTAGGGACACTCTCTGGAAACACCATATATTTT. Translation gives CASSLGTLSGNTIYF.

This clone was detected only once. This chain connects TRBV5-1 to TRBJ2-4; 9 bases are a match to TRBD1. The CDR3 runs to 16 residues. V lost 4 bases and J lost 1; bases outside the gene matches: 6. Germline-derived CDR1 and CDR2 are SGHRS and YFSETQ. This chain's CDR3 is CASSPRTGAAKNIQYF. CDR3 coding DNA: TGCGCCAGCAGCCCCCGGACAGGGGCGGCCAAAAACATTCAGTACTTC. The full variable domain, its missing parts supplied by reference TRBV5-1 and TRBJ2-4, is KAGVTQTPRYLIKTRGQQVTLSCSPISGHRSVSWYQQTPGQGLQFLFEYFSETQRNKGNFPGRFSGRQFSNSRSEMNVSTLELGDSALYLCASSPRTGAAKNIQYFGAGTRLSVL.

V and J are TRBV4-3 and TRBJ1-1; tentatively, D is TRBD1 (5 bases). This CDR3 contains 16 residues. V was cut by 0 bases and J by 2 bases, with 13 bases left in between. Looked up from germline, CDR1 is LGHNA and CDR2 is YSLEER. The CDR3: CASSQDKRQRNTEAFF. The CDR3 nucleotides are TGCGCCAGCAGCCAAGACAAGAGACAGAGAAACACTGAAGCTTTCTTT.

The V call is TRBV5-4, the J call TRBJ2-6, with D maybe TRBD1 (6 bases). Germline V CDR1 and CDR2: SGHNT, YYREEE (reference sequence). The CDR3 runs 16 residues. V lost 5 bases, J lost 0 bases, and 12 bases lay in between. DNA of the CDR3: TGTGCCAGCAGTTCCGGACAGCTCTCTGGGGCCAACGTCCTGACTTTC. As protein: CASSSGQLSGANVLTF.

V and J are TRBV10-1 and TRBJ2-2; D gene unclear. V was clipped by 6 bases and J by 3 bases, with 14 bases between them. Germline CDR1 reads WNHNN; CDR2 reads SYGVQD (reference sequence). The CDR3 spans 15 residues. CDR3 sequence: CASSPDGRDTGELFF. DNA of the CDR3: TGCGCCAGCAGCCCTGATGGCCGGGACACCGGGGAGCTGTTTTTT.

V is TRBV27 and J is TRBJ2-7; D remains ambiguous. Germline loops: CDR1 MNHEY, CDR2 SMNVEV (reference sequence). The ends were cut back, 8 bases at V and 5 bases at J, with 10 bases in the middle. The CDR3 sequence is 11 residues long. CDR3 protein: CASPKLDEQYF. The CDR3 nucleotides are TGTGCCAGCCCTAAACTTGACGAGCAGTACTTC.

This chain joins TRBV27 and TRBJ2-7; 9 bases are shared with TRBD2. Germline CDR1 is MNHEY and CDR2 is SMNVEV (reference sequence). The CDR3 has 17 residues. V trimming: 4 bases; J trimming: 1 base; junction bases outside the gene matches: 11. The CDR3 sequence: CASSSKSQAGGSYEQYF. CDR3 sequence (DNA): TGTGCCAGCAGTTCCAAATCCCAAGCGGGGGGTTCCTACGAGCAGTACTTC.

The chain uses TRBV7-2 and TRBJ1-2; D not certain. This CDR3 is 17 amino acids long. CDR1 and CDR2 (germline): SGHTA, FQGNSA. Trimming stripped 2 bases from V and 4 bases from J, with 20 bases between. Here the CDR3 reads CASSLTASLRVGYGYTF. CDR3 nucleotides: TGTGCCAGCAGCTTAACGGCCAGCCTGAGGGTAGGCTATGGCTACACCTTC.

The CDR3 reads CASSLGPNYGYTF. CDR3 DNA: TGTGCCAGCAGTTTGGGCCCTAACTATGGCTACACCTTC. The genes are TRBV28 and TRBJ1-2; unclear D gene. The CDR3 is 13 amino acids. Germline CDR1 is MDHEN and CDR2 is SYDVKM. V lost 3 bases and J 0 bases, leaving 5 bases between the germline ends.

The V and J genes are TRBV19 and TRBJ1-2; 10 nucleotides line up with TRBD1. Germline CDR1 is LNHDA and CDR2 is SQIVND (reference sequence). V lost 2 bases, J lost 5 bases, and 5 bases stayed unmatched. The CDR3 extends over 15 amino acids. This CDR3 is CASSIPGQGSYGYTF. The DNA of the CDR3 is TGTGCCAGTAGTATACCGGGACAGGGGAGTTATGGCTACACCTTC.

The chain links TRBV28 to TRBJ2-5; 8 bases fit TRBD2. V shed 3 bases and J 5 bases; nucleotides not matched to a gene: 2. The CDR3 is 13 residues long. Germline V CDR1 and CDR2: MDHEN, SYDVKM. CDR3 sequence (DNA): TGTGCCAGCAGTTTGGGGACTAGGGAGACCCAGTACTTC. Protein product: CASSLGTRETQYF.

Only a few counts were recorded for this clone. J is TRBJ1-1 and V is TRBV10-3, with TRBD1 identical over 7 bases. Germline values: CDR1 ENHRY, CDR2 SYGVKD. CDR3 length: 15 residues. The V segment lost 3 bases and the J segment 0 bases; nucleotides outside the gene matches: 4. CDR3 sequence: CAISDRQGMNTEAFF. The CDR3 nucleotides are TGTGCCATCAGTGACCGACAGGGTATGAACACTGAAGCTTTCTTT.

Comment on this clone: Other nucleotide sequences in the sample specify the same CDR3. The V gene is TRBV6-5, the J gene TRBJ1-4, with 8 positions matching TRBD1. CDR3 length: 14 residues. CDR1 and CDR2 from the germline V gene are MNHEY and SVGAGI. Trimming cost V 6 bases and J 8 bases; bases outside gene matches: 8. CDR3 coding DNA: TGTGCCAGCAGCCCTGGGACAGGCGGGGAAAAACTGTTTTTT. As protein: CASSPGTGGEKLFF.

J is TRBJ1-6 and V is TRBV4-3; 9 bases are shared with TRBD1. V lost 0 bases, J lost 7 bases, and 13 bases stayed unmatched. The CDR3 covers 19 residues. Germline values: CDR1 LGHNA, CDR2 YSLEER. This CDR3 is CASSQEWDREKIYNSPLHF. In DNA form, the CDR3 reads TGCGCCAGCAGCCAAGAATGGGACAGGGAAAAGATCTACAATTCACCCCTCCACTTT.

The chain links TRBV11-1 to TRBJ2-7; D uncertain. CDR1 is SGHAT and CDR2 is FQDESV in the germline V gene (reference sequence). CDR3 length: 14 residues. Trimming removed 2 bases from V and 3 bases from J, with 11 bases in between. The CDR3 region has the DNA TGTGCCAGCAGCTTATTGTACAGAGACTACGAGCAGTACTTC. As protein: CASSLLYRDYEQYF. The entire variable domain, with the rest obtained from reference TRBV11-1 and TRBJ2-7, is as follows: EAEVAQSPRYKITEKSQAVAFWCDPISGHATLYWYRQILGQGPELLVQFQDESVVDDSQLPKDRFSAERLKGVDSTLKIQPAELGDSAMYLCASSLLYRDYEQYFGPGTRLTVT.

The rearrangement uses TRBV5-1 and TRBJ2-3; TRBD2 agrees at 11 bases. Germline loops: CDR1 SGHRS, CDR2 YFSETQ. V gave up 2 bases and J gave up 3 bases; unmatched junction bases: 17. The CDR3 is 20 residues long. Written as DNA, the CDR3 is TGCGCCAGCAGCTTCGGGAGGGCGGCTAGCGGGGGGCGTCGTACAGATACGCAGTATTTT. This codes for CASSFGRAASGGRRTDTQYF.

The genes are TRBV5-6 and TRBJ1-2; D is perhaps TRBD1 (5 bases). Per the germline V gene, CDR1 is SGHDT and CDR2 is YYEEEE. Trimming pared 2 bases from V and 4 bases from J, leaving 15 bases between. This CDR3 is built from 15 residues. For the CDR3, the DNA is TGTGCCAGCAGCTTCGGCCAGGACACCCTCTATGGCTACACCTTC. Its protein product is CASSFGQDTLYGYTF.

CDR3: CASSCGGTADTDTQYF. DNA of the CDR3: TGTGCCAGCAGTTGTGGGGGGACGGCAGACACAGATACGCAGTATTTT. The chain employs TRBV28 and TRBJ2-3, with D perhaps TRBD2 (6 bases). The CDR3 totals 16 residues. V was pared by 4 bases and J by 2 bases, with 16 bases between. CDR1 and CDR2 (germline): MDHEN, SYDVKM.

The CDR3 DNA reads TGTGCCAGCAGTTTCCCTGGACTAGCGGATCACAATGAGCAGTTCTTC. It specifies CASSFPGLADHNEQFF. The chain links TRBV28 to TRBJ2-1, with 10 bases fitting TRBD2. This CDR3 is 16 amino acids long. CDR1 and CDR2 from the germline V gene are MDHEN and SYDVKM. V shed 3 bases, J shed 5 bases, and the junction held 7 bases outside the gene matches.

This clone was observed once. J is TRBJ2-3 and V is TRBV7-3; D perhaps matches TRBD2 (6 bases). CDR1 is SGHTA, CDR2 FQGTGA, per germline. Trimming took 2 bases from V and 0 from J, leaving 15 bases between them. This CDR3 is 17 amino acids long. As DNA, the CDR3 is TGTGCCAGCAGCTTAGAGTCGGGGGAGCTTAGCACAGATACGCAGTATTTT. It translates to CASSLESGELSTDTQYF.

This chain uses TRBV7-2 with TRBJ2-5, with no clear D. Germline CDR1 is SGHTA and CDR2 is FQGNSA. V shed 3 bases and J shed 3 bases, with 17 bases lying between them. This CDR3 is 16 amino acids long. Here the CDR3 DNA reads TGTGCCAGCAGCTTTGAGAGATCGAGTGGAGAAGAGACCCAGTACTTC. Protein product: CASSFERSSGEETQYF.

The chain joins TRBV5-6 to TRBJ2-7; D uncertain. The CDR3 runs to 19 residues. V dropped 4 bases and J dropped 2 bases, with 28 bases sitting between them. Germline CDR1 and CDR2: SGHDT and YYEEEE. The CDR3 DNA is TGTGCCAGCAGCCCGCCTGTAGTCAAACAAGAACTACAAACCTACGAGCAGTACTTC. It is translated as CASSPPVVKQELQTYEQYF.

This clone came up a few times. The chain is built from TRBV2 and TRBJ2-7; D might be TRBD1 (6 bases). CDR1 and CDR2 (germline): SNHLY, FYNNEI. The CDR3 covers 12 residues. The V end lost 11 bases, the J end lost 0 bases, and 11 bases lay between the germline ends. CDR3 in amino acids: CAGRDNSYEQYF. CDR3 nucleotides: TGTGCCGGCCGGGACAACTCCTACGAGCAGTACTTC. The complete variable domain, with remaining parts taken from reference TRBV2 and TRBJ2-7, reads EPEVTQTPSHQVTQMGQEVILRCVPISNHLYFYWYRQILGQKVEFLVSFYNNEISEKSEIFDDQFSVERPDGSNFTLKIRSTKLEDSAMYFCAGRDNSYEQYFGPGTRLTVT.

V usage is TRBV21-1 and J usage is TRBJ2-1; the table calls TRBD2, which could not be checked here. TRBV21-1 is a recognized pseudogene. The CDR3 loop spans 15 amino acids. The CDR3 bases are TGTGCCAGCAGCAAAATAGTAGCGGACTACAATGAGCAGTTCTTC. This encodes CASSKIVADYNEQFF.

The chain joins TRBV7-3 to TRBJ1-5; 8 bases are shared with TRBD1. Germline-derived CDR1 and CDR2 are SGHTA and FQGTGA. CDR3 length equals 16 residues. The trim removed 4 bases at V and 1 base at J, leaving 6 bases unmatched. CDR3 DNA sequence: TGTGCCAGCAGCTCCGGTACAGGGGGAAGCAATCAGCCCCAGCATTTT. Encoded protein: CASSSGTGGSNQPQHF.

This sequence joins TRBV5-6 and TRBJ2-3; 16 bases agree with TRBD2. The germline V gene has CDR1 SGHDT and CDR2 YYEEEE. This CDR3 is 18 amino acids long. The CDR3, as DNA: TGTGCTACCCTAGGGCCGGGACTAGCGGGAGGGCCAGGATATACGCAGTATTTT. Its protein is CATLGPGLAGGPGYTQYF.

This clone showed up just once. This CDR3 is CASRLKRPGQNPYEQYF. As DNA, the CDR3 is TGTGCAAGTCGCTTAAAGCGCCCGGGACAAAACCCCTACGAGCAGTACTTC. The rearrangement uses TRBV12-2 and TRBJ2-5; the table calls TRBD1, which could not be checked here. The J call may be mistaken, given a closer DNA end match to TRBJ2-7. TRBV12-2 is labeled a pseudogene. The CDR3 consists of 17 residues.

The gene calls are TRBV11-2 and TRBJ2-1; 7 nucleotides agree with TRBD2. Germline V gene data show CDR1 as SGHAT and CDR2 as FQNNGV. CDR3 size: 17 residues. The trim removed 4 bases at V and 5 bases at J, leaving 14 bases unmatched. CDR3 sequence reads: CASSSVTSPTIHNEQFF. The CDR3 nucleotides read TGTGCCAGCAGCTCGGTGACTAGCCCCACCATACACAATGAGCAGTTCTTC.

This rearrangement joins TRBV7-8 to TRBJ2-7, with TRBD1 matching over 7 bases. This CDR3 has 16 amino acids. Germline CDR1 SGHVS, CDR2 FQNEAQ. After removal of 1 base from V and 4 bases from J, the junction contained 10 bases not matched to a gene. The DNA for the CDR3 is TGTGCCAGCAGCTTAGAAGAAACAGGGGAATTATACGAGCAGTACTTC. Protein: CASSLEETGELYEQYF.

CDR3 region: CASSPGQSNEKLFF. The CDR3 DNA reads TGTGCCAGCAGCCCGGGACAGTCTAATGAAAAACTGTTTTTT. The chain links TRBV9 to TRBJ1-4, with 7 bases identical to TRBD1. From germline, CDR1 is SGDLS and CDR2 YYNGEE. With V trimmed by 4 bases and J by 3 bases, 3 bases remained unmatched. The CDR3 spans 14 residues.